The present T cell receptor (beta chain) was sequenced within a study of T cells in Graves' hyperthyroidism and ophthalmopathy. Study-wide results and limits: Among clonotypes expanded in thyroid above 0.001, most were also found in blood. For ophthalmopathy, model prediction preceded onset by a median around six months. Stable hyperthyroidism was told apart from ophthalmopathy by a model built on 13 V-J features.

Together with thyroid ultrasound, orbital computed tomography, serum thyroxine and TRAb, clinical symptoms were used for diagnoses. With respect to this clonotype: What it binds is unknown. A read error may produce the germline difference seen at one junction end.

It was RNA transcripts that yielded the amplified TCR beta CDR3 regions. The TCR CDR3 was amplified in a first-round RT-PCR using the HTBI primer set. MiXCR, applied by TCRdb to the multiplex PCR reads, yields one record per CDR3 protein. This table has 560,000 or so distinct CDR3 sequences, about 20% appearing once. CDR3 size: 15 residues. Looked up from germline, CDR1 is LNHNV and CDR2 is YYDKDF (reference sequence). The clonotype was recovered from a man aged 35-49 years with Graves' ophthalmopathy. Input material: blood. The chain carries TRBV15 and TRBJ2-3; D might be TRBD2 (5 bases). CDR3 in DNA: TGTGCCGCCAGCATAGGTAGCGCTCGCACAGATACGCAGTATTTT. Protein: CAASIGSARTDTQYF.